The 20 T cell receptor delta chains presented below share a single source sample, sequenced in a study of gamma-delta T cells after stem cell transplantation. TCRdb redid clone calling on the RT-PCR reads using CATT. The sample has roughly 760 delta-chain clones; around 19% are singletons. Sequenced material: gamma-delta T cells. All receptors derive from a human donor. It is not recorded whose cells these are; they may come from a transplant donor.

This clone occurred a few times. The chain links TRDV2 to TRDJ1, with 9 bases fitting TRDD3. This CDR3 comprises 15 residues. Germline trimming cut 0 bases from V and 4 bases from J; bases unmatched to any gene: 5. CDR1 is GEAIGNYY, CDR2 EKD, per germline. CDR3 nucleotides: TGTGCCTGTGACACCGTTGGGGATACGTTCGATAAACTCATCTTT. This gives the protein CACDTVGDTFDKLIF.

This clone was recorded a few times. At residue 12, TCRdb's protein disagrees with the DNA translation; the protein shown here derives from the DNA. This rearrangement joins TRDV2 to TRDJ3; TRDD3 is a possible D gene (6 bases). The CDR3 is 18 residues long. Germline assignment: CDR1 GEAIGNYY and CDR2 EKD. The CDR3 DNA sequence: TGTGCCTGTGACACCGGTATCCCCAGCTCCTGGGGCACCCGACAGATGTTTTTC. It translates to CACDTGIPSSWGTRQMFF.

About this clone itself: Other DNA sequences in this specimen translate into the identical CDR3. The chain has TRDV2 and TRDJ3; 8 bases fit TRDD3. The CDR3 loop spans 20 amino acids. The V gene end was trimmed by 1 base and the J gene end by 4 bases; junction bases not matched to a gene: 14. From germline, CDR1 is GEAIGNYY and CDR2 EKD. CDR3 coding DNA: TGTGCCTGTGACACTCCCGATGGGGGATCCTCCTCTTGGGACACCCGACAGATGTTTTTC. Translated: CACDTPDGGSSSWDTRQMFF.

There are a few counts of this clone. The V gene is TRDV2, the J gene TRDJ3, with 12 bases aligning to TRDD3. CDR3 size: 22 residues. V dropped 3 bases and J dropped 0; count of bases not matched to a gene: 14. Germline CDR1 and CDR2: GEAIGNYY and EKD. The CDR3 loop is CACDLILGDTQRSSWDTRQMFF. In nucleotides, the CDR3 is TGTGCCTGTGACCTTATACTGGGGGATACTCAAAGAAGCTCCTGGGACACCCGACAGATGTTTTTC.

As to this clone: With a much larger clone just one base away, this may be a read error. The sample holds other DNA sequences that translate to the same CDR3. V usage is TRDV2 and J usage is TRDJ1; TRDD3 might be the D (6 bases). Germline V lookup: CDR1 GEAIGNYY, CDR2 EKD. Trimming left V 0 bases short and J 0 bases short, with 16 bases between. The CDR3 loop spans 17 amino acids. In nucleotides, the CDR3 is TGTGCCTGTGACACCGTCGGGGATCTGGCCTACACCGATAAACTCATCTTT. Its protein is CACDTVGDLAYTDKLIF.

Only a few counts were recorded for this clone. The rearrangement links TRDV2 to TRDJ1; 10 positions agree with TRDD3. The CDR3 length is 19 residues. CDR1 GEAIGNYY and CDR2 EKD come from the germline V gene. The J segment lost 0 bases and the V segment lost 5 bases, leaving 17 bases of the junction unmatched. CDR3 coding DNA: TGTGCCTGTGTCTCAATAGCTGGGGGATATGAACTGTACACCGATAAACTCATCTTT. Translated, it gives CACVSIAGGYELYTDKLIF.

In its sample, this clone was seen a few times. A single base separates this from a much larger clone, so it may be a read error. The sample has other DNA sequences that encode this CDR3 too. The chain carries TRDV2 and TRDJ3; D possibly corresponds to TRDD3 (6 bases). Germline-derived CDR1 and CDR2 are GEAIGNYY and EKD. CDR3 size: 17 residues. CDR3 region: CACDTTGISWDTRQMFF. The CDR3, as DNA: TGTGCCTGTGACACTACTGGGATTTCCTGGGACACCCGACAGATGTTCTTC.

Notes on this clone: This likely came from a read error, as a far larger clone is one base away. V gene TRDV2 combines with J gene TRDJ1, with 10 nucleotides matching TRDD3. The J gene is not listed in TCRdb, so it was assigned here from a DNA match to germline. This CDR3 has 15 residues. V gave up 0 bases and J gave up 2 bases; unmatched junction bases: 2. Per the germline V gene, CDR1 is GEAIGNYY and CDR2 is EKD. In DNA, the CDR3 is TGTGCCTGTGACACCGCACTGGGGGATACCGATAAACTCATCTTT. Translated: CACDTALGDTDKLIF.

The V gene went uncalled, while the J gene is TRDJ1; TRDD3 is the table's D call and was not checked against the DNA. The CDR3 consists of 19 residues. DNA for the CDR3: TGTGCCTGTGACACCGTTCGTCCTACGTCGACTGTGGACACCGATAACCTCATCTTT. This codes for CACDTVRPTSTVDTDNLIF.

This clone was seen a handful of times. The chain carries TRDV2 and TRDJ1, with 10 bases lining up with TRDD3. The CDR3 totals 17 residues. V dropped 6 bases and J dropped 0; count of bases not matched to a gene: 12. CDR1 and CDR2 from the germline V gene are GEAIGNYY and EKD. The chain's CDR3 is CACSPVLGDPYTDKLIF. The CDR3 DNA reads TGTGCCTGTAGCCCCGTACTGGGGGATCCGTACACCGATAAACTCATCTTT.

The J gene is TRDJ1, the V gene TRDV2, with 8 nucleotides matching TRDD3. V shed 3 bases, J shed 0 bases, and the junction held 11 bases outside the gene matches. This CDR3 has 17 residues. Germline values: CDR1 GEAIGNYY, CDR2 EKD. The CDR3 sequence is CACDAVLGAPYTDKLIF. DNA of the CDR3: TGTGCCTGTGACGCAGTACTGGGGGCTCCGTACACCGATAAACTCATCTTT.

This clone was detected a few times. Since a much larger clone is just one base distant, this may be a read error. The CDR3 is CACDTLGSALDTDKPIF. CDR3 coding DNA: TGTGCCTGTGACACCCTCGGGTCCGCCCTTGACACCGATAAACCCATCTTT. The chain combines TRDV2 with TRDJ1; the D is unclear. The V gene's germline CDR1 is GEAIGNYY and CDR2 EKD. The CDR3 is 17 amino acids.

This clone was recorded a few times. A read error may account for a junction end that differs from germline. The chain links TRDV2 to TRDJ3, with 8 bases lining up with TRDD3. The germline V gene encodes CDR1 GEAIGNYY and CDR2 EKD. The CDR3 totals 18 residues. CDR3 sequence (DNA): TGTGCCTGTGACACGACTGGGGGTAGCTCCTTGGACACCCGACAGATGTTTTTC. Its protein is CACDTTGGSSLDTRQMFF.

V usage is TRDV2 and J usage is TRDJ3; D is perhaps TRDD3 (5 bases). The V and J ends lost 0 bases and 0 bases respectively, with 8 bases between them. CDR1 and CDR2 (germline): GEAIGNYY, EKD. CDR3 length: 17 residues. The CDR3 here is CACDTAGSSWDTRQMFF. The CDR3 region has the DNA TGTGCCTGTGACACCGCTGGGAGCTCCTGGGACACCCGACAGATGTTTTTC.

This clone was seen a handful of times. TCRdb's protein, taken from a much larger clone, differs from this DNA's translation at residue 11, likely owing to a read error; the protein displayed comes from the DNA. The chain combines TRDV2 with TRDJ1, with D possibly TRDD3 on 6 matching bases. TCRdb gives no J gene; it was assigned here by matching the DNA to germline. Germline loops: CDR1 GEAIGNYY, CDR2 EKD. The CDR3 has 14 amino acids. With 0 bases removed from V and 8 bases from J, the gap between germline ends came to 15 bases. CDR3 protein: CACDTVSGERKLIF. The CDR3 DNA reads TGTGCCTGTGACACCGTGTCGGGGGAGAGGAAACTCATCTTT.

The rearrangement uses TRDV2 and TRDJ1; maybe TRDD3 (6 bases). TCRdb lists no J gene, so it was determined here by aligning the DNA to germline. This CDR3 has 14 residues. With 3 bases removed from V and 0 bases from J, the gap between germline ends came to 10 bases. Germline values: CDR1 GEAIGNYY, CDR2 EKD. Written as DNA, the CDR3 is TGTGCCTGTGACCGGGTGGGGGACACCGATAAACTCATCTTT. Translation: CACDRVGDTDKLIF.

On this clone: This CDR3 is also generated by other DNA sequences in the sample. CDR3 amino acids: CACDTVRAREVLTDKLIF. As DNA, the CDR3 is TGTGCCTGTGACACCGTTCGGGCAAGGGAAGTCCTCACCGATAAACTCATCTTT. This chain joins TRDV2 and TRDJ1, with D uncertain. The CDR3 is 18 residues long. V dropped 0 bases and J dropped 1 base, with 20 bases sitting between them. The germline CDR1 and CDR2 sequences are GEAIGNYY and EKD.

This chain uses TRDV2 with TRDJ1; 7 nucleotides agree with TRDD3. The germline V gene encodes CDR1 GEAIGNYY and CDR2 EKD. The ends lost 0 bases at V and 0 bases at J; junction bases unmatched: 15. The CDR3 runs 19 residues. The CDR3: CACDTVHPLGIGYTDKLIF. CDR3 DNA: TGTGCCTGTGACACCGTTCACCCACTGGGGATCGGGTACACCGATAAACTCATCTTT.

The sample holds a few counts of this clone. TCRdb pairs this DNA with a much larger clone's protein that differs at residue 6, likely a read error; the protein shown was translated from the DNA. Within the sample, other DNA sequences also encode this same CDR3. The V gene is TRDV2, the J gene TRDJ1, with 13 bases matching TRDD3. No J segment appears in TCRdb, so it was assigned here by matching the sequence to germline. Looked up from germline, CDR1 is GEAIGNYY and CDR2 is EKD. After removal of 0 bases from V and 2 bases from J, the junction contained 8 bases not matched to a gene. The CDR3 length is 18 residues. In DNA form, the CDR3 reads TGTGCCTGTGACACCCGAAAATTACTGGGGGATACGACCGATAAACTCATCTTT. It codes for CACDTRKLLGDTTDKLIF.

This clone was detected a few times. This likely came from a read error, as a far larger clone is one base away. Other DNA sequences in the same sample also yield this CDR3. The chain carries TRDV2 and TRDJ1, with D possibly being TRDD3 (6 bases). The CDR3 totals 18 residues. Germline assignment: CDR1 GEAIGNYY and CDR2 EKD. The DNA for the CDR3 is TGTGCCTGTGACACCGTTGGGGGTCCCCCCTATGGGACCGATAAACTTATCTTT. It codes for CACDTVGGPPYGTDKLIF.